One T cell receptor beta chain is described in this entry. Its specificity is not known. This PCR relied on a set of 60 Vbeta primers and 13 Jbeta primers. Assay used: immunoSEQ multiplex PCR; TCRdb lists only in-frame clones, some missing. The profile covers over 150,000 clones, with around 73% appearing a single time and under 7% taken by the ten largest. This sample is part of a study of cytomegalovirus exposure and HLA in healthy donors. Whole-study findings and limits: With later analysis, a missense DCLRE1C variant became linked to TCR beta V- and J-gene trimming.

The CDR3 runs 16 residues. Sequencing input: PBMCs. This clonotype was obtained from a woman in her late teens or twenties in good health and CMV-seropositive. The genes are TRBV1 and TRBJ1-5; the D call TRBD1 from the table was never checked on the DNA. TRBV1 is reported as a pseudogene. The CDR3 spells CTSSHGTGLHNQPQHF. Written as DNA, the CDR3 is TGCACCAGCAGCCACGGGACAGGGTTACACAATCAGCCCCAGCATTTT.